Presented here are 29 T cell receptor beta chains from one specimen sequenced in a study of blood T cell repertoires in COVID-19. The table came from immunoSEQ multiplex PCR; TCRdb's copy has only in-frame clones and leaves some out. The sample holds approximately 360,000 clones, around 87% seen once. The sequencing input was peripheral blood. These receptor sequences come from a man younger than 35 with active or convalescent COVID-19.

The chain joins TRBV6-6 to TRBJ1-6; 7 nucleotides agree with TRBD1. J lost 0 bases, V lost 5 bases, and 10 bases had no gene match. Per the germline V gene, CDR1 is MNHNY and CDR2 is SVGAGI (reference sequence). The CDR3 extends over 18 amino acids. As DNA, the CDR3 is TGTGCCAGCAGTCGACTCGGGACAGCCTCCTCCTATAATTCACCCCTCCACTTT. Translation gives CASSRLGTASSYNSPLHF.

Only one count was recorded for this clone. The rearrangement uses TRBV2 and TRBJ1-5, with 12 bases lining up with TRBD1. The CDR3 contains 16 residues. Germline CDR1 reads SNHLY; CDR2 reads FYNNEI. Trimming at V came to 6 bases and at J to 7 bases, leaving 10 bases not matched to a gene. CDR3 residues: CASRETGTGGMQPQHF. The CDR3 DNA sequence: TGTGCCAGCAGGGAAACCGGGACAGGGGGCATGCAGCCCCAGCATTTT.

The rearrangement links TRBV6-5 to TRBJ1-2, with 10 bases matching TRBD1. The CDR3 covers 14 residues. Losses at the gene ends were 6 bases for V and 4 bases for J; bases not matched to a gene: 5. The germline V gene encodes CDR1 MNHEY and CDR2 SVGAGI. The CDR3 region is CASRLGQGVYGYTF. CDR3 nucleotide sequence: TGTGCCAGCAGGCTAGGACAGGGGGTCTATGGCTACACCTTC.

V is TRBV7-6 and J is TRBJ2-7, with D possibly matching TRBD1 (6 bases). This CDR3 contains 16 residues. Germline V gene lookup returns CDR1 SGHVS and CDR2 FNYEAQ. Trimming took off 5 bases at V and 5 bases at J, with 22 bases between the two ends. The CDR3 bases are TGTGCCAGCAGCCATATCCAAGGACAGATCACCCACGAGCAGTACTTC. Protein sequence: CASSHIQGQITHEQYF.

The chain combines TRBV21-1 with TRBJ2-7; TRBD2, the D gene given by the table, was not confirmed from the DNA. TRBV21-1 is designated a pseudogene. The CDR3 has 14 residues. DNA for the CDR3: TGTGCCAGCAGCAGACGGGGGGAGCCCTACGAGCAGTACTTC. This translates into CASSRRGEPYEQYF.

There are a few counts of this clone. This chain connects TRBV7-8 to TRBJ1-4, with a tentative D call TRBD1 (5 bases). With 1 base removed from V and 5 bases from J, the gap between germline ends came to 8 bases. The CDR3 has 14 amino acids. Germline V lookup: CDR1 SGHVS, CDR2 FQNEAQ. CDR3 bases: TGTGCCAGCAGCTTAGTGCAGGGCAATGAAAAACTGTTTTTT. Translated: CASSLVQGNEKLFF. The full variable domain, rest sourced from reference TRBV7-8 and TRBJ1-4, is GAGVSQSPRYKVAKRGQDVALRCDPISGHVSLFWYQQALGQGPEFLTYFQNEAQLDKSGLPSDRFFAERPEGSVSTLKIQRTQQEDSAVYLCASSLVQGNEKLFFGSGTQLSVL.

For the CDR3, the DNA is TGTGCCAGCAGGGAGACAGGGTGGGTCGACGAGCAGTACTTC. Translation gives CASRETGWVDEQYF. The gene calls are TRBV28 and TRBJ2-7, with 7 bases fitting TRBD1. In germline, CDR1 is MDHEN, CDR2 SYDVKM. Unmatched junction bases numbered 10, after V lost 6 bases and J lost 5 bases. This CDR3 comprises 14 residues.

The chain recombines TRBV7-9 with TRBJ1-2, with D maybe TRBD1 (5 bases). V was shortened by 7 bases and J by 2 bases, with 17 bases between the two germline ends. CDR1 SEHNR and CDR2 FQNEAQ come from the germline V gene (reference sequence). The CDR3 spans 15 residues. CDR3 in amino acids: CASTDRKDTNYGYTF. CDR3 DNA sequence: TGTGCCAGCACCGACCGAAAGGACACGAACTATGGCTACACCTTC.

The genes are TRBV12-3 or TRBV12-4 and TRBJ2-7, with D maybe TRBD1 (6 bases). With 9 bases removed from V and 3 bases from J, the gap between germline ends came to 9 bases. The CDR3 spans 11 residues. This CDR3 reads CASSQGYEQYF. CDR3 nucleotide sequence: TGTGCCAGTTCACAGGGCTACGAGCAGTACTTC.

V and J are TRBV7-2 and TRBJ2-1, with D tentatively TRBD1 (6 bases). CDR3 length equals 15 residues. Trimming shortened V by 5 bases and J by 1 base, and 12 bases separated the two germline ends. CDR1 and CDR2 from the germline V gene are SGHTA and FQGNSA. The CDR3 DNA is TGTGCCAGCAGCCAGCAACAGGGATCCTACAATGAGCAGTTCTTC. Translated, it gives CASSQQQGSYNEQFF.

The J gene is TRBJ1-1, the V gene TRBV7-2; D unresolved. Trimming pared 6 bases from V and 8 bases from J, leaving 13 bases between. The CDR3 contains 12 residues. Germline V gives CDR1 SGHTA, CDR2 FQGNSA. The CDR3 sequence is CASSYSGSEAFF. CDR3 sequence (DNA): TGTGCCAGCAGTTATTCCGGGTCGGAAGCTTTCTTT.

The chain recombines TRBV4-1 with TRBJ2-7, with D possibly matching TRBD1 (6 bases). The CDR3 contains 20 residues. CDR1 is MGHRA and CDR2 is YSYEKL in the germline V gene. Trimming took 0 bases from V and 3 from J, leaving 27 bases between them. In nucleotides, the CDR3 is TGCGCCAGCAGCCAAGATCAGGTTTTTAGTAGTGGGGACACTAGCTACGAGCAGTACTTC. Protein sequence: CASSQDQVFSSGDTSYEQYF.

The chain employs TRBV28 and TRBJ2-1; the match to TRBD1 covers 10 bases. From germline, CDR1 is MDHEN and CDR2 SYDVKM. The CDR3 consists of 14 residues. The ends lost 7 bases at V and 7 bases at J; junction bases unmatched: 7. For the CDR3, the DNA is TGTGCCAGCAATGGACAGGGGGGCGGTAATGAGCAGTTCTTC. It codes for CASNGQGGGNEQFF.

This chain uses TRBV7-9 with TRBJ2-4, with 7 bases fitting TRBD2. The CDR3 is 15 amino acids. Germline trimming cut 0 bases from V and 5 bases from J; bases unmatched to any gene: 4. Germline assignment: CDR1 SEHNR and CDR2 FQNEAQ (reference sequence). The CDR3 region is CASSLAGGKENIQYF. CDR3 nucleotides: TGTGCCAGCAGCTTAGCGGGGGGGAAGGAAAACATTCAGTACTTC.

This chain uses TRBV10-3 with TRBJ2-5, with a possible D match to TRBD2 (6 bases). Trimming took 6 bases from V and 5 from J, leaving 16 bases between them. Germline V gene data show CDR1 as ENHRY and CDR2 as SYGVKD. The CDR3 is 14 amino acids. CDR3 loop: CAIRLSDYEETQYF. The CDR3 nucleotides read TGTGCCATCAGGCTCTCGGACTACGAGGAGACCCAGTACTTC.

CDR3 residues: CASSLKQGRGNQPQHF. In DNA form, the CDR3 reads TGTGCCAGCAGCCTGAAGCAGGGGCGAGGCAATCAGCCCCAGCATTTT. This chain uses TRBV7-2 with TRBJ1-5; TRBD1 might be the D (6 bases). The CDR3 consists of 16 residues. V shed 5 bases and J shed 2 bases, with 16 bases lying between them. The germline gives CDR1 SGHTA, CDR2 FQGNSA.

The chain combines TRBV19 with TRBJ2-7; 8 nucleotides line up with TRBD1. Germline CDR1 is LNHDA and CDR2 is SQIVND (reference sequence). The CDR3 runs 14 residues. V lost 8 bases to trimming and J lost 3 bases; unmatched junction nucleotides: 9. The CDR3 DNA sequence: TGTGCCAGTTCCAAGACAGGGGTGATCTACGAGCAGTACTTC. Amino acid sequence: CASSKTGVIYEQYF.

This clone has only one observation. This rearrangement joins TRBV4-1 to TRBJ1-1, with 7 bases matching TRBD1. V shed 1 base, J shed 0 bases, and the junction held 2 bases outside the gene matches. This CDR3 region has 15 residues. Per the germline V gene, CDR1 is MGHRA and CDR2 is YSYEKL. CDR3 in amino acids: CASSQGTGMNTEAFF. CDR3 coding DNA: TGCGCCAGCAGCCAAGGGACAGGTATGAACACTGAAGCTTTCTTT.

This chain connects TRBV19 to TRBJ1-1; 7 bases align to TRBD1. J was trimmed by 6 bases and V by 1 base; bases with no gene match: 5. This CDR3 spans 14 amino acids. Looked up from germline, CDR1 is LNHDA and CDR2 is SQIVND (reference sequence). The CDR3 is CASSIVKGAAEAFF. The CDR3 bases are TGTGCCAGTAGTATAGTTAAGGGGGCGGCTGAAGCTTTCTTT.

The chain recombines TRBV7-8 with TRBJ1-5; 7 nucleotides agree with TRBD1. V lost 4 bases and J lost 10; bases outside the gene matches: 10. This CDR3 region has 14 residues. Looked up from germline, CDR1 is SGHVS and CDR2 is FQNEAQ. The CDR3 loop is CASSSTGAHVPQHF. CDR3 DNA: TGTGCCAGCAGCTCCACAGGGGCCCACGTTCCCCAGCATTTT.

This rearrangement joins TRBV7-2 to TRBJ1-5; 7 nucleotides line up with TRBD1. Germline CDR1 and CDR2: SGHTA and FQGNSA. The V segment lost 5 bases and the J segment 3 bases; nucleotides outside the gene matches: 4. This CDR3 comprises 14 residues. CDR3 DNA sequence: TGTGCCAGCAGCCCTGACAGGGTCAATCAGCCCCAGCATTTT. Translating gives CASSPDRVNQPQHF. Full variable domain (outside the CDR3, taken from reference TRBV7-2 and TRBJ1-5): GAGVSQSPSNKVTEKGKDVELRCDPISGHTALYWYRQSLGQGLEFLIYFQGNSAPDKSGLPSDRFSAERTGGSVSTLTIQRTQQEDSAVYLCASSPDRVNQPQHFGDGTRLSIL.

The chain has TRBV6-5 and TRBJ2-1; 7 bases agree with TRBD1. V lost 5 bases to trimming and J lost 7 bases; unmatched junction nucleotides: 5. Germline CDR1 and CDR2: MNHEY and SVGAGI. The CDR3 spans 13 residues. In nucleotides, the CDR3 is TGTGCCAGCAGTCGCCTCAGGGGGAATGAGCAGTTCTTC. Translation gives CASSRLRGNEQFF.

The V and J genes are TRBV5-6 and TRBJ1-2; 11 bases agree with TRBD1. J was trimmed by 8 bases and V by 4 bases; bases with no gene match: 7. Germline V CDR1 and CDR2: SGHDT, YYEEEE. The CDR3 has 14 residues. The chain's CDR3 is CASSPGQGVIGYTF. As DNA, the CDR3 is TGTGCCAGCAGCCCGGGACAGGGGGTAATAGGCTACACCTTC.

The chain is built from TRBV7-9 and TRBJ2-7, with TRBD2 identical over 11 bases. Germline V gives CDR1 SEHNR, CDR2 FQNEAQ (reference sequence). The junction had 4 bases not matched to a gene; V was cut back by 5 bases and J by 1 base. The CDR3 is 15 residues long. The CDR3 bases are TGTGCCAGCAGCCCTACTAGCGGGAGTTCCTACGAGCAGTACTTC. As protein: CASSPTSGSSYEQYF.

The chain couples TRBV6-5 to TRBJ1-4; 10 bases are a match to TRBD1. The CDR3 sequence is 14 residues long. Per the germline V gene, CDR1 is MNHEY and CDR2 is SVGAGI. V was clipped by 5 bases and J by 7 bases; unmatched bases: 4. The CDR3 loop reads CASSNDRGREKLFF. The CDR3 bases are TGTGCCAGCAGTAACGACAGGGGGCGTGAAAAACTGTTTTTT.

This sequence joins TRBV7-6 and TRBJ2-7, with TRBD2 identical over 7 bases. CDR3 length: 15 residues. The junction had 9 bases not matched to a gene; V was cut back by 4 bases and J by 3 bases. Per germline, CDR1 SGHVS and CDR2 FNYEAQ. The CDR3: CASSWDASGGYEQYF. CDR3 nucleotide sequence: TGTGCCAGCAGCTGGGACGCTAGCGGAGGCTACGAGCAGTACTTC.

The DNA for the CDR3 is TGTGCCAGTAGTATATATCAGGGGACCCAGTACTTC. It yields the protein CASSIYQGTQYF. The J gene is TRBJ2-5, the V gene TRBV19, with D maybe TRBD1 (5 bases). V lost 2 bases and J 7 bases, leaving 8 bases between the germline ends. The length of the CDR3 is 12 residues. Germline V gene sequence: CDR1 LNHDA, CDR2 SQIVND (reference sequence). The variable domain in full, completed from reference TRBV19 and TRBJ2-5, reads DGGITQSPKYLFRKEGQNVTLSCEQNLNHDAMYWYRQDPGQGLRLIYYSQIVNDFQKGDIAEGYSVSREKKESFPLTVTSAQKNPTAFYLCASSIYQGTQYFGPGTRLLVL.

A single count supports this clone. V usage is TRBV6-6 and J usage is TRBJ1-5; no clear D. Trimming removed 6 bases at V and 3 bases at J, with 15 bases between. The CDR3 is 15 amino acids. Germline lookup yields CDR1 MNHNY and CDR2 SVGAGI (reference sequence). This chain's CDR3 is CASRAKEFLNQPQHF. Here the CDR3 DNA reads TGTGCCAGCAGGGCGAAGGAGTTCCTCAATCAGCCCCAGCATTTT.

The chain joins TRBV1 to TRBJ2-1; TRBD2 is the table's D call and was not checked against the DNA. TRBV1 corresponds to a pseudogene. This CDR3 contains 17 residues. The CDR3 nucleotides read TGCACCAGCAGCCAAGATGCCCGGGGGACCACCTACAATGAGCAGTTCTTC. As protein: CTSSQDARGTTYNEQFF.